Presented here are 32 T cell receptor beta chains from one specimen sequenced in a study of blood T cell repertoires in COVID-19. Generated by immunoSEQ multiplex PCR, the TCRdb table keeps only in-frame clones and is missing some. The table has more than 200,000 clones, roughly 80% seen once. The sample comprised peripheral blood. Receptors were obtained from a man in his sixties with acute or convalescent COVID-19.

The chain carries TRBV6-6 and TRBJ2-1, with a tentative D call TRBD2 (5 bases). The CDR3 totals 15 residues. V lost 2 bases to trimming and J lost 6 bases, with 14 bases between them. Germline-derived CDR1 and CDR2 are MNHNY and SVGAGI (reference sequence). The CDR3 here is CASSYEGRGGNEQFF. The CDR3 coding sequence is TGTGCCAGCAGTTACGAAGGACGGGGTGGCAATGAGCAGTTCTTC.

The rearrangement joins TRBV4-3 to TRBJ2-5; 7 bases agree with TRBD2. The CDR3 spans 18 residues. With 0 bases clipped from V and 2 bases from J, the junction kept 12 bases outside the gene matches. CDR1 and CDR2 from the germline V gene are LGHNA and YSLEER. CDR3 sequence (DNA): TGCGCCAGCAGCCAAGATCGGTTAATACCGGGACTACAAGAGACCCAGTACTTC. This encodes CASSQDRLIPGLQETQYF.

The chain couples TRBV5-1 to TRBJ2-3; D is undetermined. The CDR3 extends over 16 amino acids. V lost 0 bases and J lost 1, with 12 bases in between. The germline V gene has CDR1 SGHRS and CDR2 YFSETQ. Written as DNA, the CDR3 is TGCGCCAGCAGCTTGGCGGCCCACGAGGGCACAGATACGCAGTATTTT. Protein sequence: CASSLAAHEGTDTQYF. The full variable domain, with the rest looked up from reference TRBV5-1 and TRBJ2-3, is KAGVTQTPRYLIKTRGQQVTLSCSPISGHRSVSWYQQTPGQGLQFLFEYFSETQRNKGNFPGRFSGRQFSNSRSEMNVSTLELGDSALYLCASSLAAHEGTDTQYFGPGTRLTVL.

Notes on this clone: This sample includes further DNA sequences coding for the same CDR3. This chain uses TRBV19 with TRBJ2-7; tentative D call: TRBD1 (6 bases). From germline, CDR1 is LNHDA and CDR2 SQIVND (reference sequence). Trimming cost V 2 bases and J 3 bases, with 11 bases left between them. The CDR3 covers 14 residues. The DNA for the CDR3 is TGTGCCAGTAGTATAAGAGGACAGAGCTACGAGCAGTACTTC. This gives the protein CASSIRGQSYEQYF.

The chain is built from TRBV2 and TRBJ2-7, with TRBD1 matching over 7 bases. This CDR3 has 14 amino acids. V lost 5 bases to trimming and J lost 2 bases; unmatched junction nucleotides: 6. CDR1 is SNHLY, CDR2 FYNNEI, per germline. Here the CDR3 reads CASSPGQSPYEQYF. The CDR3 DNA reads TGTGCCAGCAGTCCGGGACAGTCACCCTACGAGCAGTACTTC.

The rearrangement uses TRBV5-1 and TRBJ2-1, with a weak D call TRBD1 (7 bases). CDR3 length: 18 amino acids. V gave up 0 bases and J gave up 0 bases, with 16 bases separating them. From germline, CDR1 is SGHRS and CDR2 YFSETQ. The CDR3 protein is CASSLVGGTASSYNEQFF. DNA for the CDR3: TGCGCCAGCAGCTTGGTTGGGGGGACAGCCAGCTCCTACAATGAGCAGTTCTTC. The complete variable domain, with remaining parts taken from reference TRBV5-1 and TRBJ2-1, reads KAGVTQTPRYLIKTRGQQVTLSCSPISGHRSVSWYQQTPGQGLQFLFEYFSETQRNKGNFPGRFSGRQFSNSRSEMNVSTLELGDSALYLCASSLVGGTASSYNEQFFGPGTRLTVL.

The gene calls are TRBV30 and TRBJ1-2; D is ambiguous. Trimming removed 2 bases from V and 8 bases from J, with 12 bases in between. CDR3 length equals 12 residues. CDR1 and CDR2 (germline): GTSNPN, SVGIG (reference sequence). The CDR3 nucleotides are TGTGCCTGGAGTCTTACAGCTCGAGGCTACACCTTC. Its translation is CAWSLTARGYTF.

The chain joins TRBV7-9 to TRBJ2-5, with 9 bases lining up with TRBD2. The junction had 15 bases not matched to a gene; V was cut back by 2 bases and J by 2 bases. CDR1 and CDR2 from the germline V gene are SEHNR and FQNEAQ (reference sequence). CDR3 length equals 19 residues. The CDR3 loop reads CASSLLGRAGTSSQETQYF. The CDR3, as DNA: TGTGCCAGCAGCTTATTGGGGCGGGCCGGGACTAGCTCTCAAGAGACCCAGTACTTC.

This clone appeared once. For the CDR3, the DNA is TGCGCCAGCAGCCCCCAGCAGCGGGGGGGCCTGGAGACCCAGTACTTC. Protein sequence: CASSPQQRGGLETQYF. The chain has TRBV5-1 and TRBJ2-5; 10 nucleotides agree with TRBD2. This CDR3 comprises 16 residues. With V trimmed by 4 bases and J by 5 bases, 11 bases remained unmatched. Germline assignment: CDR1 SGHRS and CDR2 YFSETQ. Full variable domain (outside the CDR3, taken from reference TRBV5-1 and TRBJ2-5): KAGVTQTPRYLIKTRGQQVTLSCSPISGHRSVSWYQQTPGQGLQFLFEYFSETQRNKGNFPGRFSGRQFSNSRSEMNVSTLELGDSALYLCASSPQQRGGLETQYFGPGTRLLVL.

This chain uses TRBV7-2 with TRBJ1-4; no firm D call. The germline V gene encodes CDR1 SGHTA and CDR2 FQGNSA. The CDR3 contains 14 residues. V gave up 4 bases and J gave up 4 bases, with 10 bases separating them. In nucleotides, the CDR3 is TGTGCCAGCAGCTCTTTAGCGGGTAATGAAAAACTGTTTTTT. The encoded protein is CASSSLAGNEKLFF.

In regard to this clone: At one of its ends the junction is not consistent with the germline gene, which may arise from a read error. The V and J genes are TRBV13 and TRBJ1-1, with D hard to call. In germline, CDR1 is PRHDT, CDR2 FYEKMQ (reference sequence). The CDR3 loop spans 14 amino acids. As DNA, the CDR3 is TGTGCCAGCAGCTTAGGCCCCGGGAACCCTGAAGCTTTCTTT. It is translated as CASSLGPGNPEAFF.

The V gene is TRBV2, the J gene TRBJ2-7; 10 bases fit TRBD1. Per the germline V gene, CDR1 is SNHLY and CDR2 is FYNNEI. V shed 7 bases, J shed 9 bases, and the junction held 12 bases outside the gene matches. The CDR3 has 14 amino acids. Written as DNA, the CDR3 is TGTGCCAGCAAGCCCACTAGGGACAGGGGCCCGCAGTACTTC. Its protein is CASKPTRDRGPQYF.

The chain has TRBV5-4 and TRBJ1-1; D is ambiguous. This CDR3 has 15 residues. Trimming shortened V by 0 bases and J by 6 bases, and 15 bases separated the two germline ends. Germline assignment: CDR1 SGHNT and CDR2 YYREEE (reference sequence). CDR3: CASSLEVIPRAEAFF. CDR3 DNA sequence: TGTGCCAGCAGCTTGGAGGTCATCCCTCGGGCTGAAGCTTTCTTT.

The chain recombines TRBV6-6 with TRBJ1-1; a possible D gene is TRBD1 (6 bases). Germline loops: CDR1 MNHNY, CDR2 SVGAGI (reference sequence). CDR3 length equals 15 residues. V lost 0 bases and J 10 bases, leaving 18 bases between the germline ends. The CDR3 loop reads CASSYSPGAQLGAFF. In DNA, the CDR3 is TGTGCCAGCAGTTACTCCCCAGGGGCTCAACTAGGAGCTTTCTTT.

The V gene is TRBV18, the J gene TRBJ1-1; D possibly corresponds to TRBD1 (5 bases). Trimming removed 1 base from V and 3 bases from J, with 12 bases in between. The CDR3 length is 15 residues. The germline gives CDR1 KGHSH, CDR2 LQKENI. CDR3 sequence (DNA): TGTGCCAGCTCACCACAGGTGGGGGGTTACACTGAAGCTTTCTTT. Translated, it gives CASSPQVGGYTEAFF.

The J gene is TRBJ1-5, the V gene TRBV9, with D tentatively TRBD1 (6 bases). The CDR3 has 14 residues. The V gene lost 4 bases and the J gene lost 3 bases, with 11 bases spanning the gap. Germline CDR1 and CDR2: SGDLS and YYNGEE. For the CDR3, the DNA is TGTGCCAGCAGCCCGGGGGGGGCCAATCAGCCCCAGCATTTT. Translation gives CASSPGGANQPQHF.

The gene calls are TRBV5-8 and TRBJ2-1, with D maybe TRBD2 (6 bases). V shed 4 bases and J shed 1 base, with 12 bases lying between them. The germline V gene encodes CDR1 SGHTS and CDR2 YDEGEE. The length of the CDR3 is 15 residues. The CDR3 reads CASSVGTRSYNEQFF. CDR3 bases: TGTGCCAGCAGCGTAGGGACTCGATCCTACAATGAGCAGTTCTTC.

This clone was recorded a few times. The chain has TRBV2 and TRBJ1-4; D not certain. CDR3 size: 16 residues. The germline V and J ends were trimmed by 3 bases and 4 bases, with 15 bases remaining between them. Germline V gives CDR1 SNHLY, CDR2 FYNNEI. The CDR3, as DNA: TGTGCCAGCAGTGACAGGTTGTCCTTCGGTAATGAAAAACTGTTTTTT. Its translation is CASSDRLSFGNEKLFF.

CDR3 in amino acids: CASSLPGGRGLGTEAFF. The CDR3 nucleotides read TGCGCCAGCAGCCTCCCAGGCGGCAGGGGGTTAGGCACTGAAGCTTTCTTT. V usage is TRBV4-1 and J usage is TRBJ1-1, with 7 positions matching TRBD1. Germline CDR1 and CDR2: MGHRA and YSYEKL. The CDR3 runs to 17 residues. With V trimmed by 4 bases and J by 4 bases, 15 bases remained unmatched.

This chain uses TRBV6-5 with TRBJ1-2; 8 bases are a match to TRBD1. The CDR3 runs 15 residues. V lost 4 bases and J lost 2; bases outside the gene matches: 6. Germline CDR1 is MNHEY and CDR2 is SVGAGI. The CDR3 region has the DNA TGTGCCAGCAGTTCAGACAGGGGATGGAACTATGGCTACACCTTC. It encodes CASSSDRGWNYGYTF.

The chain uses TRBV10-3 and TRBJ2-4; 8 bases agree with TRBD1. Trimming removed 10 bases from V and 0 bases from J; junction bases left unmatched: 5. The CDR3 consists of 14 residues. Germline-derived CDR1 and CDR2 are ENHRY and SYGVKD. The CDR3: CATVQGGAKNIQYF. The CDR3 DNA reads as TGTGCCACCGTACAGGGGGGAGCCAAAAACATTCAGTACTTC.

The CDR3 loop is CASSRDFSSYEQYF. CDR3 nucleotide sequence: TGTGCCAGCAGTCGGGACTTCAGCTCCTACGAGCAGTACTTC. The V and J genes are TRBV7-2 and TRBJ2-7, with D perhaps TRBD2 (6 bases). In germline, CDR1 is SGHTA, CDR2 FQGNSA. Trimming stripped 6 bases from V and 0 bases from J, with 12 bases between. The CDR3 contains 14 residues.

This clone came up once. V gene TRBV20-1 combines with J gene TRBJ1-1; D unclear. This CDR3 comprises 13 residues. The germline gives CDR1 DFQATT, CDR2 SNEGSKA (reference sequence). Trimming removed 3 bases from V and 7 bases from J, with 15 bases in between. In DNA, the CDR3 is TGCAGTGCTAGTTCTCGCCGAGGGCTTGAAGCTTTCTTT. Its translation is CSASSRRGLEAFF.

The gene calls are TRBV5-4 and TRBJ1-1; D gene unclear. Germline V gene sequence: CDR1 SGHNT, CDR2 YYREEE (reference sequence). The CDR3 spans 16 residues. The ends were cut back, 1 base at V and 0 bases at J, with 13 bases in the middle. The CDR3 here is CASSLYARTVNTEAFF. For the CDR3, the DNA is TGTGCCAGCAGCTTGTATGCCCGCACAGTGAACACTGAAGCTTTCTTT.

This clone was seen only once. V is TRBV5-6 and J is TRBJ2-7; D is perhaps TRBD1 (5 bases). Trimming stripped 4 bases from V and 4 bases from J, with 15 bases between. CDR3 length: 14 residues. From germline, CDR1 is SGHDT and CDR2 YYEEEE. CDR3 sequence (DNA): TGTGCCAGCAGCCCGGTGGGCAGGGAATACGAGCAGTACTTC. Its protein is CASSPVGREYEQYF.

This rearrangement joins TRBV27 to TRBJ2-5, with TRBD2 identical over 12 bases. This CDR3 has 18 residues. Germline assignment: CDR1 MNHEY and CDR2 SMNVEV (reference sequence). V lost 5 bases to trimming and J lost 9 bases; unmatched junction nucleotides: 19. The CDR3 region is CASSPRLAGERARGAQYF. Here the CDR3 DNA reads TGTGCCAGCAGTCCTAGACTAGCGGGGGAACGGGCCAGGGGGGCCCAGTACTTC.

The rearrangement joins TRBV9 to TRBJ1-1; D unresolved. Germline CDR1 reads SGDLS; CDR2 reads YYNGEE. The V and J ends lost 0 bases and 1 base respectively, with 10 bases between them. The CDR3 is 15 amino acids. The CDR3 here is CASSVVIPTNTEAFF. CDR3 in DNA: TGTGCCAGCAGCGTAGTAATTCCTACGAACACTGAAGCTTTCTTT.

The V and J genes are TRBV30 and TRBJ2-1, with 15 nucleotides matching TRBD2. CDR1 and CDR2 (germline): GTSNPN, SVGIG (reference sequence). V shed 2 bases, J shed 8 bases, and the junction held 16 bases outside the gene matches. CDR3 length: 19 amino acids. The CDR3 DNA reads TGTGCCTGGAGTCCCCCGGGACTAGCGGGGGGCGCGGGGGTCGATGAGCAGTTCTTC. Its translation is CAWSPPGLAGGAGVDEQFF.

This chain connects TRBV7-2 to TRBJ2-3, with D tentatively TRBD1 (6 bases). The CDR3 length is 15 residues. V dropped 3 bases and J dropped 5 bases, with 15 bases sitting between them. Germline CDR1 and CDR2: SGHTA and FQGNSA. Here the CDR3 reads CASSFEVQGGDTQYF. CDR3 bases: TGTGCCAGCAGCTTCGAGGTACAGGGTGGAGATACGCAGTATTTT.

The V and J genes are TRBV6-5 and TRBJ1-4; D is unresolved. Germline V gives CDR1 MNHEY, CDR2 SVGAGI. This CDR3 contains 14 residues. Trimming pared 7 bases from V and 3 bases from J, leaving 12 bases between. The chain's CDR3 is CASTSHSPNEKLFF. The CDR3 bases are TGTGCCAGCACCTCCCACAGTCCTAATGAAAAACTGTTTTTT.

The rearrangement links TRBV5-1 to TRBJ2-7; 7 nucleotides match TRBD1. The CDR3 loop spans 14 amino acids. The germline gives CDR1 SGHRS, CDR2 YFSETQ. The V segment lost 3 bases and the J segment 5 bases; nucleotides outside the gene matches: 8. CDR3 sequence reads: CASSSGQELDEQYF. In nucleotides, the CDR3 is TGCGCCAGCAGCTCCGGACAGGAGTTGGACGAGCAGTACTTC.

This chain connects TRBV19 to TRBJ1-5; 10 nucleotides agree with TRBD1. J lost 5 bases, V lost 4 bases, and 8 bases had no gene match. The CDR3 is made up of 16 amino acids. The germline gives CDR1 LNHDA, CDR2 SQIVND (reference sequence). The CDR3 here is CASSRVPGQGYQPQHF. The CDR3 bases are TGTGCCAGTAGTAGGGTCCCGGGACAGGGGTATCAGCCCCAGCATTTT.